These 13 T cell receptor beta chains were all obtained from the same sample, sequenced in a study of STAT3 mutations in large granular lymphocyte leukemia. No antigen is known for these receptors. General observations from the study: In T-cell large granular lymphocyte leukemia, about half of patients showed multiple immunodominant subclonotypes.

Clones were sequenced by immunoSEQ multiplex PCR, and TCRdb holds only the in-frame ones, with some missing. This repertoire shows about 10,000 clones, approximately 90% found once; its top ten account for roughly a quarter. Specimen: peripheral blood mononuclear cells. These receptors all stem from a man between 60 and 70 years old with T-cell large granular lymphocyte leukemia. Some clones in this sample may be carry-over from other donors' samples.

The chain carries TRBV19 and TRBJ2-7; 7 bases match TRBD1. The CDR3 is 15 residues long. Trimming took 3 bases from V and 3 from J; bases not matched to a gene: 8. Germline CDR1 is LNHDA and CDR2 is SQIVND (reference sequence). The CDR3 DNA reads TGTGCCAGTAGTATCGGGGACAGCCGAATCTACGAGCAGTACTTC. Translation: CASSIGDSRIYEQYF. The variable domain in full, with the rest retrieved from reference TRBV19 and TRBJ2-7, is DGGITQSPKYLFRKEGQNVTLSCEQNLNHDAMYWYRQDPGQGLRLIYYSQIVNDFQKGDIAEGYSVSREKKESFPLTVTSAQKNPTAFYLCASSIGDSRIYEQYFGPGTRLTVT.

CDR3 residues: CAISDPQETQYF. In nucleotides, the CDR3 is TGTGCCATCAGTGACCCACAAGAGACCCAGTACTTC. J is TRBJ2-5 and V is TRBV10-3, with D uncertain. Looked up from germline, CDR1 is ENHRY and CDR2 is SYGVKD. With 3 bases removed from V and 2 bases from J, the gap between germline ends came to 4 bases. The length of the CDR3 is 12 residues.

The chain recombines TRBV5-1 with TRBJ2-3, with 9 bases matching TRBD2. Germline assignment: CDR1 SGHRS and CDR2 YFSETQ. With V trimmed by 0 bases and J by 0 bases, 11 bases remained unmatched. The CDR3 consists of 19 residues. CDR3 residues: CASSLGPFSGSGSTDTQYF. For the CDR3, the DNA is TGCGCCAGCAGCTTGGGACCTTTTAGCGGGAGTGGGAGCACAGATACGCAGTATTTT. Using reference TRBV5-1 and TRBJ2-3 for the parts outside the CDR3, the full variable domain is KAGVTQTPRYLIKTRGQQVTLSCSPISGHRSVSWYQQTPGQGLQFLFEYFSETQRNKGNFPGRFSGRQFSNSRSEMNVSTLELGDSALYLCASSLGPFSGSGSTDTQYFGPGTRLTVL.

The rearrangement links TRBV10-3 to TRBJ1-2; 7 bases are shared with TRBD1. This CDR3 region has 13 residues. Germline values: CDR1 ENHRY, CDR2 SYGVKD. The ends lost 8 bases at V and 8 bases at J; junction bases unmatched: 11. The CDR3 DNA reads TGTGCCATCTCGGGACAGCCCCTTTGGGGCTACACCTTC. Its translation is CAISGQPLWGYTF.

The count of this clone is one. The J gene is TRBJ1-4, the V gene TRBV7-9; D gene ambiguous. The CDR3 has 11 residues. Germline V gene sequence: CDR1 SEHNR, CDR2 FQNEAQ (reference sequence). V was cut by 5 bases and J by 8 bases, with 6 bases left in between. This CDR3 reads CASSPSEKLFF. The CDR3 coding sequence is TGTGCCAGCAGCCCTAGCGAAAAACTGTTTTTT.

The CDR3 DNA reads as TGCGCCAGCAGCCCCGCGGGGGTTGAAAAACTGTTTTTT. The encoded protein is CASSPAGVEKLFF. This sequence joins TRBV5-1 and TRBJ1-4; tentative D call: TRBD1 (5 bases). Germline CDR1 reads SGHRS; CDR2 reads YFSETQ. V lost 4 bases and J 7 bases, leaving 11 bases between the germline ends. The CDR3 has 13 amino acids. The whole variable domain, filled in from reference TRBV5-1 and TRBJ1-4, reads KAGVTQTPRYLIKTRGQQVTLSCSPISGHRSVSWYQQTPGQGLQFLFEYFSETQRNKGNFPGRFSGRQFSNSRSEMNVSTLELGDSALYLCASSPAGVEKLFFGSGTQLSVL.

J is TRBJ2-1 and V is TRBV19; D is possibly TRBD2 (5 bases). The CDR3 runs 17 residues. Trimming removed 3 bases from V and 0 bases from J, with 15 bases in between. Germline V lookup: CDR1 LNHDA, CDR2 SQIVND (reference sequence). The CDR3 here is CASSIPLGRGSYNEQFF. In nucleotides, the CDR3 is TGTGCCAGTAGTATCCCATTGGGGAGAGGCTCCTACAATGAGCAGTTCTTC.

Written as DNA, the CDR3 is TGCGCCAGCAGCTTCAATTTAGAGCAGTACTTC. This sequence encodes CASSFNLEQYF. The chain has TRBV5-1 and TRBJ2-7; no definite D call. CDR3 size: 11 residues. CDR1 SGHRS and CDR2 YFSETQ come from the germline V gene. Trimming pared 2 bases from V and 7 bases from J, leaving 7 bases between.

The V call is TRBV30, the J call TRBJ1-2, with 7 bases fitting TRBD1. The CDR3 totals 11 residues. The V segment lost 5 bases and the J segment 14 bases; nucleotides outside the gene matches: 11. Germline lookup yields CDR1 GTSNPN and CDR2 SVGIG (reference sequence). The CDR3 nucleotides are TGTGCCTGGCAGACAGGGATCTTGGATACCTTC. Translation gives CAWQTGILDTF.

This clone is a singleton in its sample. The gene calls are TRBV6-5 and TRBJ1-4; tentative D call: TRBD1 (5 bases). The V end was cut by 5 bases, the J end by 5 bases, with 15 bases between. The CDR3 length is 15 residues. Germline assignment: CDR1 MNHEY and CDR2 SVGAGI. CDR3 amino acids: CASSPTQGRNEKLFF. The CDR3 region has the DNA TGTGCCAGCAGTCCCACCCAGGGCCGGAATGAAAAACTGTTTTTT.

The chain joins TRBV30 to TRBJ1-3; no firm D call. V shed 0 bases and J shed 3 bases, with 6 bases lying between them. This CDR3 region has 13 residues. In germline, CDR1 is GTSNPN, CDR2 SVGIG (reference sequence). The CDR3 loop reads CAWSVLLGNTIYF. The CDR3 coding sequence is TGTGCCTGGAGTGTCCTCCTTGGAAACACCATATATTTT.

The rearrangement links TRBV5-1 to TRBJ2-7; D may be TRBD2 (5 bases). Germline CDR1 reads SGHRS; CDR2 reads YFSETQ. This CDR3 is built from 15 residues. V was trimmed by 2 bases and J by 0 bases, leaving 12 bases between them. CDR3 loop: CASSLEGMSSYEQYF. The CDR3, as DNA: TGCGCCAGCAGCTTAGAGGGCATGAGCTCCTACGAGCAGTACTTC.

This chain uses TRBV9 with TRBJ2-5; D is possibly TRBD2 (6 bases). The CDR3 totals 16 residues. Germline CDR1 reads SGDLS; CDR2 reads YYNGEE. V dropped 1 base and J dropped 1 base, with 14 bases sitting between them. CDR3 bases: TGTGCCAGCAGCGTACAGCCGGGAGCGATCCAAGAGACCCAGTACTTC. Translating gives CASSVQPGAIQETQYF. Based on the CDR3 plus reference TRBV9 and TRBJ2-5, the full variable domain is DSGVTQTPKHLITATGQRVTLRCSPRSGDLSVYWYQQSLDQGLQFLIQYYNGEERAKGNILERFSAQQFPDLHSELNLSSLELGDSALYFCASSVQPGAIQETQYFGPGTRLLVL.